This TCR beta chain was obtained from a study of T cell changes during pregnancy in multiple sclerosis. Profiling relied on immunoSEQ multiplex PCR, and the TCRdb table lists in-frame clones only, not all of them. This table has tens of thousands of clones, approximately 91% appearing once. Germline CDR1 MNHEY, CDR2 SVGAGI. Trimming pared 2 bases from V and 3 bases from J, leaving 8 bases between. The CDR3 has 14 amino acids. The clonotype was recovered from a female donor with multiple sclerosis, enrolled in a pregnancy study. The chain carries TRBV6-5 and TRBJ1-5; a possible D gene is TRBD1 (5 bases). This specimen consisted of peripheral blood, obtained in the first trimester of pregnancy. CDR3 coding DNA: TGTGCCAGCAGTTACGACAGTTACAATCAGCCCCAGCATTTT. It is translated as CASSYDSYNQPQHF.